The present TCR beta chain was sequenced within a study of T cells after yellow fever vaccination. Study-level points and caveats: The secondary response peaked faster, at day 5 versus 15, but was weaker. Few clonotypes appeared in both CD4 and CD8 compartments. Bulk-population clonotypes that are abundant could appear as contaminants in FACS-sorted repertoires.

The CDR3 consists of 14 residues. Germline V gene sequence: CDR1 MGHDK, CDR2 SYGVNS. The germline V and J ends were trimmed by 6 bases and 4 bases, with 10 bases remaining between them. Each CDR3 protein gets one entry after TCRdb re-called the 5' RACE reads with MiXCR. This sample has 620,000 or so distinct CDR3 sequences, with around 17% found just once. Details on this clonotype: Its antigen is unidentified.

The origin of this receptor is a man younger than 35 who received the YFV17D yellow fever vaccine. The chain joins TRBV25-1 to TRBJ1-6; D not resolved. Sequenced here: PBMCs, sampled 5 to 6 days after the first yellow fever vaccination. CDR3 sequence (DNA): TGTGCCAGCAGGAAGAATGTTTATAATTCACCCCTCCACTTT. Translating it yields CASRKNVYNSPLHF.